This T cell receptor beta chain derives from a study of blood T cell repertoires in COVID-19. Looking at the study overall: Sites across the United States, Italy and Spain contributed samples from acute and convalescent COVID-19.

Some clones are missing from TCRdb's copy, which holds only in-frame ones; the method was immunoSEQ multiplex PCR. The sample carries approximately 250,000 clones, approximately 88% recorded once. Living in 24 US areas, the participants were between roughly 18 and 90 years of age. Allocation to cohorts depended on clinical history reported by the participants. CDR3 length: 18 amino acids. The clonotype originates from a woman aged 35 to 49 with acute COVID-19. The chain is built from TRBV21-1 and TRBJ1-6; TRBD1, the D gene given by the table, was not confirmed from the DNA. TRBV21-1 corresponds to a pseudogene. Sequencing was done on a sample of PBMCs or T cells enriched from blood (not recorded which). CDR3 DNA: TGTGCCAGCAGCAGACCCGGGACAGGGATCGGGTATAATTCACCCCTCCACTTT. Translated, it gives CASSRPGTGIGYNSPLHF.